The source of this T cell receptor beta chain is a study of lymphopenia after photon versus proton radiotherapy. About this clone itself: As yet, its antigen is unknown.

The CDR3 is made up of 14 amino acids. Germline trimming cut 7 bases from V and 4 bases from J; bases unmatched to any gene: 9. Germline CDR1 MNHEY, CDR2 SMNVEV (reference sequence). The study, taken as a whole, reports: After lymphocyte nadir, photon-treated repertoires showed oligoclonal expansion, especially CD8+ Temra.

Using immunoSEQ multiplex PCR, the repertoire was profiled, and TCRdb retains in-frame clones only, with some absent. The sample shows fewer than 65,000 clones, about 90% of them seen only once. The chain uses TRBV27 and TRBJ1-2, with 7 nucleotides matching TRBD1. Sequencing was performed on peripheral blood, taken from a patient treated with photon-based radiotherapy. The sequence was collected from a man between 40 and 49 years old with gastric cancer. The CDR3 spells CASKTSGGSYGYTF. CDR3 nucleotides: TGTGCCAGCAAGACCTCAGGGGGGAGCTATGGCTACACCTTC.